This entry describes one T cell receptor (beta chain). The sample comes from a study of blood T cell repertoires in COVID-19. Study context: Material from acute and convalescent COVID-19 was sourced from the United States, Italy and Spain. From T cells, B-cell-depleted T cells, or PBMCs came the material, which was cDNA or gDNA.

How the authors handled the data: Amplification from reference gene primers served as the basis for estimated nucleated cell counts. The table came from immunoSEQ multiplex PCR; TCRdb's copy has only in-frame clones and leaves some out. V, J and clone size are those of that table, while D and trimming were read from the DNA. The sample consists of some 180,000 clones, 85% to 90% of them appearing once. Sequencing was performed on peripheral blood. This clonotype was obtained from a woman aged 55-70 years with acute or convalescent COVID-19.

CDR3 amino acids: CASSINREETQYF. For the CDR3, the DNA is TGTGCCAGCAGCATAAACAGAGAAGAGACCCAGTACTTC. V and J are TRBV7-3 and TRBJ2-5; no clear D. Trimming cost V 5 bases and J 3 bases, with 10 bases left between them. The CDR3 has 13 residues. Germline assignment: CDR1 SGHTA and CDR2 FQGTGA.